A selection of T cell receptor beta chains follows, all from one sample in a study of T cell changes during pregnancy in multiple sclerosis. Assay used: immunoSEQ multiplex PCR; TCRdb lists only in-frame clones, some missing. The sample holds about 93,000 clones, around 92% seen once. This material consisted of peripheral blood, taken after pregnancy. All receptors come from a female donor with multiple sclerosis, enrolled in a pregnancy study. The CDR3 runs from the conserved cysteine through the conserved F or W. A D gene is named only where the DNA matches it firmly. Clone size is given for some rows only: seen once, a few or many times, or a class if the clone is expanded.

j_gene	d_gene	abundance	v_gene	len	CDR3nt	CDR3aa
TRBJ2-2	NA	NA	TRBV7-9	14	TGTGCCAGCCGGGCAGCGGTAGACACCGGGGAGCTGTTTTTT	CASRAAVDTGELFF
TRBJ1-6	NA	NA	TRBV9	14	TGTGCCAGCAGCGTAGGTTCCGGGTATTCACCCCTCCACTTT	CASSVGSGYSPLHF
TRBJ1-1	TRBD1	NA	TRBV27	12	TGTGCCAGCAGCCCGACAGGGTCTGAAGCTTTCTTT	CASSPTGSEAFF
TRBJ1-1	NA	NA	TRBV4-1	18	TGCGCCAGCAGCCAAGAAGCGGGTTGGCTTAGGTTGAACACTGAAGCTTTCTTT	CASSQEAGWLRLNTEAFF
TRBJ2-5	NA	NA	TRBV5-6	17	TGTGCCAGCAGCTCCTCTAAGGGGCGGGGTATCCAAGAGACCCAGTACTTC	CASSSSKGRGIQETQYF
TRBJ1-3	TRBD1	NA	TRBV7-2	13	TGTGCCAGCAGCTTAGGGGACAGGTTAACCATATATTTT	CASSLGDRLTIYF
TRBJ2-7	NA	NA	TRBV11-2	15	TGTGCCAGCAGCTTAGGCGGGATTATTACTTACGAGCAGTACTTC	CASSLGGIITYEQYF
TRBJ2-7	NA	NA	TRBV6-5	15	TGTGCCAGCACCCGCGGGGACGGCTACTCCTACGAGCAGTACTTC	CASTRGDGYSYEQYF
TRBJ2-1	NA	NA	TRBV7-3	15	TGTGCCAGCAGCAAGGGGGGAGGGTCCTACAATGAGCAGTTCTTC	CASSKGGGSYNEQFF
TRBJ1-6	TRBD1	NA	TRBV30	13	TGTGCCTGGGACAGGGGAAGGAATTCACCCCTCCACTTT	CAWDRGRNSPLHF
TRBJ2-3	NA	NA	TRBV19	13	TGTGCCAGTAGTATAGCACCCCCCGGTACGCAGTATTTT	CASSIAPPGTQYF
TRBJ1-3	NA	NA	TRBV5-4	16	TGTGCCAGCAGCTCCTGGGGGGGGTCGGATGGAAACACCATATATTTT	CASSSWGGSDGNTIYF
TRBJ2-7	TRBD2	NA	TRBV7-9	17	TGTGCCAGCAGCCCCTCCTGGCCCAGCGGGGGGACCTACGAGCAGTACTTC	CASSPSWPSGGTYEQYF
TRBJ1-2	TRBD1	once	TRBV18	13	TGTGCCAGCTCTCCCGACAGGGTGTATGGCTACACCTTC	CASSPDRVYGYTF
TRBJ1-4	TRBD1	NA	TRBV7-2	16	TGTGCCAGCAGCTCCACCGGGACAGGGAGAGTTGAAAAACTGTTTTTT	CASSSTGTGRVEKLFF
TRBJ1-1	TRBD1	NA	TRBV19	17	TGTGCCAGTAGTAGCTTGGGACAGGGGGCAGGTAACACTGAAGCTTTCTTT	CASSSLGQGAGNTEAFF
TRBJ2-4	NA	NA	TRBV10-3	12	TGTGCCATCAGCCCGACGAGGGACATTCAGTACTTC	CAISPTRDIQYF
TRBJ2-7	TRBD2	NA	TRBV6-1	13	TGTGCCAGCCAACTAGCGGGCAACTACGAGCAGTACTTC	CASQLAGNYEQYF
TRBJ2-7	NA	NA	TRBV19	15	TGTGCCAGTAGCCTCGCGTTGGGCCTCTCCTACGAGCAGTACTTC	CASSLALGLSYEQYF
TRBJ1-5	NA	NA	TRBV19	17	TGTGCCAGTAGTGCCCCCTACAGGATTTATAGCAATCAGCCCCAGCATTTT	CASSAPYRIYSNQPQHF
TRBJ2-3	TRBD2	NA	TRBV7-3	15	TGTGCCAGCAGCTTAGTTGGGGAGGGATCGGATACGCAGTATTTT	CASSLVGEGSDTQYF
TRBJ1-2	NA	NA	TRBV7-2	14	TGTGCCAGCAGCCCCCAGTCGTATAACTATGGCTACACCTTC	CASSPQSYNYGYTF
TRBJ2-7	TRBD1	NA	TRBV6-1	13	TGTGCCAGCAGTCAGACAGGGAGTGACGAGCAGTACTTC	CASSQTGSDEQYF
TRBJ2-1	TRBD2	NA	TRBV7-2	16	TGTGCCAGCAATCTAGGGCAAGGTAGCGGGGGCAATGAGCAGTTCTTC	CASNLGQGSGGNEQFF
TRBJ1-1	NA	NA	TRBV6-1	13	TGTGCCAGCAGTGAAAACACGAACACTGAAGCTTTCTTT	CASSENTNTEAFF
TRBJ2-7	NA	NA	TRBV27	16	TGTGCCAGCAGTGCGGCAAGAGGACATGGTACCTACGAGCAGTACTTC	CASSAARGHGTYEQYF
TRBJ2-4	TRBD2	NA	TRBV10-3	18	TGTGCCATCAGCATGACTAGCGGGAGGCCTCTAGCCAAAAACATTCAGTACTTC	CAISMTSGRPLAKNIQYF
TRBJ2-1	TRBD2	NA	TRBV7-9	16	TGTGCCAGCAGCTCGCTGGGACTAGCGTCCTACAATGAGCAGTTCTTC	CASSSLGLASYNEQFF
TRBJ1-1	NA	NA	TRBV10-3	13	TGTGCCATCAATACAGGTTCCGTCACTGAAGCTTTCTTT	CAINTGSVTEAFF
TRBJ2-7	NA	NA	TRBV7-9	12	TGTGCCAGCAGCTCAACTTACTACGAGCAGTACTTC	CASSSTYYEQYF
TRBJ2-5	TRBD1	NA	TRBV7-2	16	TGTGCCAGCAGCTTAGGAGGGACAGTGATCCAAGAGACCCAGTACTTC	CASSLGGTVIQETQYF
TRBJ2-2	NA	NA	TRBV12-5	15	TGTGCTAGTGGTTTGGTATTGACTAACACCGGGGAGCTGTTTTTT	CASGLVLTNTGELFF
TRBJ2-7	NA	NA	TRBV19	14	TGTGCCAGTAGTAGGGAGGTGAGCTCCTACGAGCAGTACTTC	CASSREVSSYEQYF
TRBJ1-1	TRBD1	NA	TRBV5-1	14	TGCGCCAGCAGCTTGGACAGGGGAAGAACTGAAGCTTTCTTT	CASSLDRGRTEAFF
TRBJ1-2	NA	NA	TRBV7-2	12	TGTGCCAGCAGCTTCGGGGGGGAAGGCTACACCTTC	CASSFGGEGYTF
TRBJ2-7	NA	NA	TRBV7-3	13	TGTGCCAGCAGTATTGGAGGCTCCTACGAGCAGTACTTC	CASSIGGSYEQYF